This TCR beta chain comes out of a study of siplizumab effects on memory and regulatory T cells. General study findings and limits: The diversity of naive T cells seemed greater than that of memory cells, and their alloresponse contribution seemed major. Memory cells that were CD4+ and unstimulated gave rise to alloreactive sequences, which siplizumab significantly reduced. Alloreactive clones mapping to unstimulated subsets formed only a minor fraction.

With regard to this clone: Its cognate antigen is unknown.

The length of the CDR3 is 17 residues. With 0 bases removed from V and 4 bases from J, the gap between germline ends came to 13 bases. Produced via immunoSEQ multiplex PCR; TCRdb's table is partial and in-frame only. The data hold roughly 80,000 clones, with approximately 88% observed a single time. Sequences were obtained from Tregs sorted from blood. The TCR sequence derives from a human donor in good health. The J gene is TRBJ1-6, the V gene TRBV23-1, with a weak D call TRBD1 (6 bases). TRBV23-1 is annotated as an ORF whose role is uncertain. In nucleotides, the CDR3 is TGCGCCAGCAGTCAATCGTACAGCAGGGGTTATAATTCACCCCTCCACTTT. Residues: CASSQSYSRGYNSPLHF.